This paragraph reports one TCR beta chain. Its antigen is not known. This entry is derived from a study of chemoradiotherapy in HPV16-positive cancers. Study as a whole: A couple of HPV16-positive patients' cells yielded candidate HPV-specific clones and common motifs. Study conclusions and caveats: Better recurrence-free survival went with HPV-responsive T-cell expansion in HPV16-positive patients. HPV-specific T cells were functionally defined from only two HPV16-positive patients. Candidate HPV-specific clones and E7-related TCR motifs grew in tumor during treatment.

The CDR3 totals 15 residues. With 1 base removed from V and 3 bases from J, the gap between germline ends came to 12 bases. Germline V gene lookup returns CDR1 SGDLS and CDR2 YYNGEE. The protocol was immunoSEQ multiplex PCR, while the TCRdb copy is restricted to in-frame clones and leaves out a portion. The profile covers about 15,000 clones, with about two thirds appearing a single time and roughly 8% taken by the ten largest. This specimen consisted of tumor tissue, obtained from a patient who underwent chemoradiotherapy. This TCR came from a human donor with HPV-associated anogenital cancer. The rearrangement links TRBV9 to TRBJ2-3; D is unresolved. Written as DNA, the CDR3 is TGTGCCAGCAGCGTAAGAAGCTCCCCTACAGATACGCAGTATTTT. Amino acids: CASSVRSSPTDTQYF. The full variable domain, in which reference TRBV9 and TRBJ2-3 provide the parts outside the CDR3, is DSGVTQTPKHLITATGQRVTLRCSPRSGDLSVYWYQQSLDQGLQFLIQYYNGEERAKGNILERFSAQQFPDLHSELNLSSLELGDSALYFCASSVRSSPTDTQYFGPGTRLTVL.